What follows is one TCR beta chain and its context. Its antigen is undetermined. The source of the sample is a study of graft-versus-host responses after intestinal transplantation. Libraries were prepared by immunoSEQ multiplex PCR; TCRdb keeps only in-frame clonotypes and omits some of them. The sample carries around 90,000 clones, 85% to 95% recorded once. V lost 3 bases, J lost 1 base, and 12 bases lay in between. Per germline, CDR1 SGHVS and CDR2 FNYEAQ. This CDR3 spans 15 amino acids. This chain connects TRBV7-6 to TRBJ1-1; no firm D call. This TCR derives from a human donor who was the organ donor for an intestinal transplant. Sequencing used unstimulated CD8+ T cells sorted from spleen or lymph node cells, obtained before transplant. Here the CDR3 reads CASSLGAGANTEAFF. The CDR3 nucleotides read TGTGCCAGCAGCTTGGGTGCGGGAGCGAACACTGAAGCTTTCTTT.